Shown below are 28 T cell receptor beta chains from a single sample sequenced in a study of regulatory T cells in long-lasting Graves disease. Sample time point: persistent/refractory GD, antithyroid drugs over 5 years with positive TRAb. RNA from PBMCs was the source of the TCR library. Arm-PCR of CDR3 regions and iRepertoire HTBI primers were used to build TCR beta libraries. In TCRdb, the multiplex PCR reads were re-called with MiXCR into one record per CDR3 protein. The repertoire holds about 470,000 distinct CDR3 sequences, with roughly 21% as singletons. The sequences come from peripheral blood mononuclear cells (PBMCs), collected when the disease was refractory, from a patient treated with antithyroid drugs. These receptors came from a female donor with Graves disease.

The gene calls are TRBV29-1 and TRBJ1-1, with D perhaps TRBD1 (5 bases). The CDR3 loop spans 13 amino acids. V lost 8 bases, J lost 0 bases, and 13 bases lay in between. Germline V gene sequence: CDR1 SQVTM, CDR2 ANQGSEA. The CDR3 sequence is CSSRGGMNTEAFF. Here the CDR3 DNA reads TGCAGCTCCCGGGGGGGGATGAACACTGAAGCTTTCTTT.

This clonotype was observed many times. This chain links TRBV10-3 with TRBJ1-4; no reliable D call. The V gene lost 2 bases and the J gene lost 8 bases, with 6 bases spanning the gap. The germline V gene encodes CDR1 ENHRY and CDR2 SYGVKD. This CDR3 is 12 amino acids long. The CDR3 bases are TGTGCCATCAGTGAGGGCGAGGAAAAACTGTTTTTT. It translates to CAISEGEEKLFF.

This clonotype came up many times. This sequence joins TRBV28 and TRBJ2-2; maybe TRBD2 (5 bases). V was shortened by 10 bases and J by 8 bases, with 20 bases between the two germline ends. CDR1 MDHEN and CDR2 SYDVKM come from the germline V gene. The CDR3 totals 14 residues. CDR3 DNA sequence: TGTGCCATCAGCCAAAGCGGAGCATTTGGGGAGCTGTTTTTT. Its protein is CAISQSGAFGELFF.

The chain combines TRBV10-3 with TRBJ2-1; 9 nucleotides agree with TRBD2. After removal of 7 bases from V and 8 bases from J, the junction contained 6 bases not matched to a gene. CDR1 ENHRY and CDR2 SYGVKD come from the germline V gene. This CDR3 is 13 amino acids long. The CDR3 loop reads CAITAGGVDEQFF. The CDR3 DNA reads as TGTGCCATCACGGCGGGAGGGGTGGATGAGCAGTTCTTC.

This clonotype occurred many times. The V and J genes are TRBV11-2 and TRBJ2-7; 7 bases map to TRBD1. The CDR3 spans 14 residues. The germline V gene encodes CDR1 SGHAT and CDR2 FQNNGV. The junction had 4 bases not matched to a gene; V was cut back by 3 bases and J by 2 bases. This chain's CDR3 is CASSFTGTAYEQYF. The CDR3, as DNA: TGTGCCAGCAGCTTCACCGGGACAGCCTACGAGCAGTACTTC.

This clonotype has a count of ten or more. CDR3 region: CASMGGIEAFF. The CDR3 DNA follows: TGTGCCAGCATGGGCGGAATTGAAGCTTTCTTT. The J gene is TRBJ1-1, the V gene TRBV6-2 or TRBV6-3; no firm D call. Germline CDR1 and CDR2: MNHEY and SVGEGT. Trimming took 7 bases from V and 7 from J, leaving 10 bases between them. This CDR3 is 11 amino acids long.

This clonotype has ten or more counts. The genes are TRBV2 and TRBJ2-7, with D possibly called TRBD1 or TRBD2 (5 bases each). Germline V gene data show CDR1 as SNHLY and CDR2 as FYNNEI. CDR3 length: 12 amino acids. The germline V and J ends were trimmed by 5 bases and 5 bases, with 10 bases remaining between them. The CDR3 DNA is TGTGCCAGCAGTAGGGACGATAACGAGCAGTACTTC. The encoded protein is CASSRDDNEQYF.

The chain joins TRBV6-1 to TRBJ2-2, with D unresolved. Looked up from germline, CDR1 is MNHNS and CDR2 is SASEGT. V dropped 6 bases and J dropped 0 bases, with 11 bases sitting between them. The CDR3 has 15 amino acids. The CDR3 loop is CASSRRPANTGELFF. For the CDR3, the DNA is TGTGCCAGCAGCCGACGGCCGGCGAACACCGGGGAGCTGTTTTTT.

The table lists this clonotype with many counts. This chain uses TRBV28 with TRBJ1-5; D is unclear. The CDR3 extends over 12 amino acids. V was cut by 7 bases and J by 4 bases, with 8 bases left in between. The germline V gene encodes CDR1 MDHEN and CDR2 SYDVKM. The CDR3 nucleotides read TGTGCCAGCACAGTAGCAAATCAGCCCCAGCATTTT. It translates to CASTVANQPQHF.

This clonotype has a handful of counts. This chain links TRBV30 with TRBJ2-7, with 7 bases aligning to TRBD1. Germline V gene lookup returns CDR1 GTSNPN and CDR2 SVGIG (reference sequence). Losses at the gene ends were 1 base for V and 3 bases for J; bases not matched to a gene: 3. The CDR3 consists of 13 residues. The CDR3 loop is CAWSEGQLYEQYF. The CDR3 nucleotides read TGTGCCTGGAGTGAGGGACAGCTCTACGAGCAGTACTTC. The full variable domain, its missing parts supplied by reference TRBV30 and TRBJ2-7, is SQTIHQWPATLVQPVGSPLSLECTVEGTSNPNLYWYRQAAGRGLQLLFYSVGIGQISSEVPQNLSASRPQDRQFILSSKKLLLSDSGFYLCAWSEGQLYEQYFGPGTRLTVT.

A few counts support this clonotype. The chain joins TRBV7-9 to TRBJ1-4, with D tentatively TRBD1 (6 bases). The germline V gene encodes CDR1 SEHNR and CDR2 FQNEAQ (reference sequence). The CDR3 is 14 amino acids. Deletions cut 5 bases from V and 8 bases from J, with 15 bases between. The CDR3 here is CASSHRAAAEKLFF. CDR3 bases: TGTGCCAGCAGCCACAGGGCGGCGGCCGAAAAACTGTTTTTT.

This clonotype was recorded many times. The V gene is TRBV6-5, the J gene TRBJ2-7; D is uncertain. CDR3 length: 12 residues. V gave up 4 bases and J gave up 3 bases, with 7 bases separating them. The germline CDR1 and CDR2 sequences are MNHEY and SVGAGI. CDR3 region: CASSSNIYEQYF. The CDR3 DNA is TGTGCCAGCAGTTCGAACATCTACGAGCAGTACTTC.

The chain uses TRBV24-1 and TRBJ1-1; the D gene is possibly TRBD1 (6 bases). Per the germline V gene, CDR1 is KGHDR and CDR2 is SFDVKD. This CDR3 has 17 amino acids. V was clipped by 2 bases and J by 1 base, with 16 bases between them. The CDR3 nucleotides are TGTGCCACCAGTGATTCCCCCCTCCAGGGGACGAACACTGAAGCTTTCTTT. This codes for CATSDSPLQGTNTEAFF.

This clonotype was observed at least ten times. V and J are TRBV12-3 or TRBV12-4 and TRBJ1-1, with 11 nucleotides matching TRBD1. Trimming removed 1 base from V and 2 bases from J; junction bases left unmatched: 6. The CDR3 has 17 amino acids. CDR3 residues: CASSLDRRTGGNTEAFF. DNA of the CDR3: TGTGCCAGCAGTTTAGACAGGCGGACAGGGGGCAACACTGAAGCTTTCTTT.

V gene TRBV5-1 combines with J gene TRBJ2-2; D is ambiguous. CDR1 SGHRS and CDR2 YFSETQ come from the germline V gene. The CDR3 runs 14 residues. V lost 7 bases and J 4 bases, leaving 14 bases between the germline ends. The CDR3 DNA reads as TGCGCCAGCGGCTCTCTAAGGACCACCGGGGAGCTGTTTTTT. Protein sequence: CASGSLRTTGELFF.

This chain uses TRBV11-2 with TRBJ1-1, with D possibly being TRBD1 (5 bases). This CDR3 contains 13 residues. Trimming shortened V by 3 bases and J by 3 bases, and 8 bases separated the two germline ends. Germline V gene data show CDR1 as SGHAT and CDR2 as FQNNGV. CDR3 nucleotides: TGTGCCAGCAGCTTCGGGACTCACACTGAAGCTTTCTTT. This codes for CASSFGTHTEAFF.

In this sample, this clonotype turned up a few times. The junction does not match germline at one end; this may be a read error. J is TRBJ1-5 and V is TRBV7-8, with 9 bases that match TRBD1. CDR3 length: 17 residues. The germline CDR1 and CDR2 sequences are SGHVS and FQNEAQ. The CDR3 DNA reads TGTGCCAGCAGCTTAAGAAGGGTAACAGGGGGCAAGCAGCCCCAGCATTTT. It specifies CASSLRRVTGGKQPQHF.

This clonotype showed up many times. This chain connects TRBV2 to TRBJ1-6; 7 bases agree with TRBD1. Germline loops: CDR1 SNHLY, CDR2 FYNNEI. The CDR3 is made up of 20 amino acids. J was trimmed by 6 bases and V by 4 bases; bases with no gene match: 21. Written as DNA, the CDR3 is TGTGCCAGCAGTGGATGGGACAGAAGGCCAATCAGATCGGCTAATTCACCCCTCCACTTT. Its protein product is CASSGWDRRPIRSANSPLHF.

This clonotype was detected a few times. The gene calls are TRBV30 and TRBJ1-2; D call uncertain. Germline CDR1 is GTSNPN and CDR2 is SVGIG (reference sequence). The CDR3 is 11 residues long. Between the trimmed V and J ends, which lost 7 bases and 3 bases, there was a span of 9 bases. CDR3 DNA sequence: TGTGCCTCCTTCACGGACTATGGCTACACCTTC. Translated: CASFTDYGYTF.

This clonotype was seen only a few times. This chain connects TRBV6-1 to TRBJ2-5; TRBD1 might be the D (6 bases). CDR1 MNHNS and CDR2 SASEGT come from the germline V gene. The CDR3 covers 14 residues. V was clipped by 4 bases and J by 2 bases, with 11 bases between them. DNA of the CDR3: TGTGCCAGCAGTGGATGGACAGAACAAGAGACCCAGTACTTC. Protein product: CASSGWTEQETQYF.

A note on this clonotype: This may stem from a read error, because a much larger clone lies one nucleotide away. The CDR3 spells CASSLIGGDNTRELFF. The CDR3, as DNA: TGTGCCAGCAGTTTAATTGGGGGTGATAACACCAGGGAGCTGTTTTTT. V is TRBV12-3 or TRBV12-4 and J is TRBJ2-2; D may correspond to TRBD1 or TRBD2 (5 bases each). This CDR3 has 16 amino acids.

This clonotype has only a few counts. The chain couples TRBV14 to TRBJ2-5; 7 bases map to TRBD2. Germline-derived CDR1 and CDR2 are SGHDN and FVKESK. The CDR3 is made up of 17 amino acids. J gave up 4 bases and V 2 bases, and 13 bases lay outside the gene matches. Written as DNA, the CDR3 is TGTGCCAGCAGCCAACACCTTGGGGCGGGAGAAACAGAGACCCAGTACTTC. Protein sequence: CASSQHLGAGETETQYF.

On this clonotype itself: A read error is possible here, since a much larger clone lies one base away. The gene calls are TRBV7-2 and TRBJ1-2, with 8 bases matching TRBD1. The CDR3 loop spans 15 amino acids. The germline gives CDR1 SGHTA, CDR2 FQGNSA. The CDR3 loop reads CASSPRGRGRRGCTF. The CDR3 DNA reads TGTGCCAGCAGCCCGAGGGGCAGGGGGCGTCGGGGCTGCACCTTC.

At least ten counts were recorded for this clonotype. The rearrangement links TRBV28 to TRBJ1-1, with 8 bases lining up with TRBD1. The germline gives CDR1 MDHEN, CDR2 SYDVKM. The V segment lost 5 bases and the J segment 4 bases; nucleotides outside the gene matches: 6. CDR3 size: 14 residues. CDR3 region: CASSGGQGGTEAFF. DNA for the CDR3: TGTGCCAGCAGTGGTGGACAGGGAGGCACTGAAGCTTTCTTT.

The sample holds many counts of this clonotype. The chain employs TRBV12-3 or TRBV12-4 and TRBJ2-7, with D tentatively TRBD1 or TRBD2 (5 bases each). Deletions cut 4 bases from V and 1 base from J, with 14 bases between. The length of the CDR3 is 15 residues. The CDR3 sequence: CASSSDGAGSYEQYF. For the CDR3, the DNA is TGTGCCAGCAGTTCCGACGGGGCTGGGTCCTACGAGCAGTACTTC.

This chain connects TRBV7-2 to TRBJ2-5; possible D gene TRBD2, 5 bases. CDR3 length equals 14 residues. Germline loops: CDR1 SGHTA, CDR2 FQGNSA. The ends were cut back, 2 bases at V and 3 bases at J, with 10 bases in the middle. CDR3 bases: TGTGCCAGCAGCTTAAGTTACGGGGAAGAGACCCAGTACTTC. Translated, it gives CASSLSYGEETQYF.

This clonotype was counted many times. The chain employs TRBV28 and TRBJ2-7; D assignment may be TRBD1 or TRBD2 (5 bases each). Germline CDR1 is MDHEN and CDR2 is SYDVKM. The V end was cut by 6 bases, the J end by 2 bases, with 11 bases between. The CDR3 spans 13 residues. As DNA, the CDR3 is TGTGCCAGCAGGGGGGAAATCCCCTACGAGCAGTACTTC. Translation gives CASRGEIPYEQYF.

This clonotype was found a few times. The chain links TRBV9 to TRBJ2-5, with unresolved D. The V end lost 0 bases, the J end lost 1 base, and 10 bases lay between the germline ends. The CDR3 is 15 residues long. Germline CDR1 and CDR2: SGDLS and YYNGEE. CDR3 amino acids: CASSVAFGRQETQYF. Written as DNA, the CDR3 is TGTGCCAGCAGCGTAGCGTTCGGACGCCAAGAGACCCAGTACTTC.